The present TCR beta chain was sequenced within a study of T cell repertoires in cytomegalovirus infection. Overall study context: Both a matching HLA type and CMV infection were indicated by public TCR beta signatures.

TCRdb processed the reads anew with MiXCR; each CDR3 protein has one entry. The table includes over 150,000 distinct CDR3 sequences, about a sixth detected once. Regarding this clonotype: Its antigen is unknown.

The CDR3 is 14 amino acids. Trimming stripped 3 bases from V and 8 bases from J, with 14 bases between. Points from the study as a whole: In two of eight donors, the top clonotype was HLA-C-restricted CMV-specific. Pooled public TCR beta family frequency picked out CMV carriers with the relevant HLA.

Sample: CD8+ T cells from PBMCs. The sequence was obtained from a human donor in good health (CMV status not recorded). Some clones in this sample may be carry-over from other donors' samples. The chain employs TRBV12-3 or TRBV12-4 and TRBJ2-1, with D hard to call. Written as DNA, the CDR3 is TGTGCCAGCAGTTTCCTAAGACATTACGATGAGCAGTTCTTC. It codes for CASSFLRHYDEQFF.